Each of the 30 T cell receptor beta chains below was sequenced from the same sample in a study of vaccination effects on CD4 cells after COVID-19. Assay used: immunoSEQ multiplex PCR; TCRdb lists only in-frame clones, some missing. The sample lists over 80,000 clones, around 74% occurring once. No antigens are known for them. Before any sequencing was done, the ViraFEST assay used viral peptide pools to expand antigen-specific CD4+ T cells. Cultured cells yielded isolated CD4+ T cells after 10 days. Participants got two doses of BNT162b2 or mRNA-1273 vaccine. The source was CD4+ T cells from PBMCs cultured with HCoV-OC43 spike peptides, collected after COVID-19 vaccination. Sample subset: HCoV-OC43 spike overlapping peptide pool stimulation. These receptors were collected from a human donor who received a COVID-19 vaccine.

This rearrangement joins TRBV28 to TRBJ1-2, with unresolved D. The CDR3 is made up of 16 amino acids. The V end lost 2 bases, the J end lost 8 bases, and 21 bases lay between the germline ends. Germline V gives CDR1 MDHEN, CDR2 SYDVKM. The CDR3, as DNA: TGTGCCAGCAGTTTAGTGTGGCAGACCCAAGGAGGGGGCTACACCTTC. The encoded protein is CASSLVWQTQGGGYTF.

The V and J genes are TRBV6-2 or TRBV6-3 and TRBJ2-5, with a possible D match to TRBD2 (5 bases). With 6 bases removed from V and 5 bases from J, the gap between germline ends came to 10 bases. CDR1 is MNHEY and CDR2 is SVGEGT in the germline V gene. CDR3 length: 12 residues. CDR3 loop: CASSQDWETQYF. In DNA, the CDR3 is TGTGCCAGCAGCCAGGACTGGGAGACCCAGTACTTC.

CDR3 DNA sequence: TGCGCCAGCAGCTTAAAAGCTAACCGGACAGCATCAGAGCAGTACGTC. Translation gives CASSLKANRTASEQYV. This chain connects TRBV5-1 to TRBJ2-7; D may be TRBD1 (6 bases). Trimming removed 2 bases from V and 7 bases from J, with 22 bases in between. The CDR3 runs to 16 residues. CDR1 is SGHRS, CDR2 YFSETQ, per germline.

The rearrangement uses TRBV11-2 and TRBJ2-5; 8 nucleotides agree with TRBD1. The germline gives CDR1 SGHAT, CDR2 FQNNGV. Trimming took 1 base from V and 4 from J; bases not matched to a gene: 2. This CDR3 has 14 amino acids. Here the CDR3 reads CASSLVTGGETQYF. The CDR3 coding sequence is TGTGCCAGCAGCTTAGTTACAGGGGGAGAGACCCAGTACTTC.

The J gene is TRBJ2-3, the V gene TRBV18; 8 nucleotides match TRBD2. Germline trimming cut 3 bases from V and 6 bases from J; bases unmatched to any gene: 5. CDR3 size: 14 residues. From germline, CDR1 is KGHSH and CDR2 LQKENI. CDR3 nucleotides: TGTGCCAGCTCACCGCTAGCGGGTATGGATACGCAGTATTTT. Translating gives CASSPLAGMDTQYF.

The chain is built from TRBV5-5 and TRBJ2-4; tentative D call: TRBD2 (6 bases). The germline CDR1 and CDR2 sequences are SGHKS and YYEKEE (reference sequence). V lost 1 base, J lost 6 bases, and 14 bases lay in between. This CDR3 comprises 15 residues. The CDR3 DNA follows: TGTGCCAGCAGCTTGATACCGGGCGGGGCAAACATTCAGTACTTC. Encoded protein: CASSLIPGGANIQYF. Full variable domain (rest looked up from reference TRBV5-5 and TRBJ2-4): DAGVTQSPTHLIKTRGQQVTLRCSPISGHKSVSWYQQVLGQGPQFIFQYYEKEERGRGNFPDRFSARQFPNYSSELNVNALLLGDSALYLCASSLIPGGANIQYFGAGTRLSVL.

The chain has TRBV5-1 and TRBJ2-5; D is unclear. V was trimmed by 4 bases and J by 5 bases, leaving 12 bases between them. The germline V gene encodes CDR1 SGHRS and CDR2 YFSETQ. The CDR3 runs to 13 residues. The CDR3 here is CASSVGVLETQYF. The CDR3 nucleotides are TGCGCCAGCAGCGTTGGCGTTTTGGAGACCCAGTACTTC.

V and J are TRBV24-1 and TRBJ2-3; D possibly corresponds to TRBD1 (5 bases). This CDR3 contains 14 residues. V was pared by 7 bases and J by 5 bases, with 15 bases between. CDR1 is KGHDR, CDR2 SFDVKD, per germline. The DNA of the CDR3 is TGTGCCACCAGGGCTTCGACAGTCGGAGATACGCAGTATTTT. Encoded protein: CATRASTVGDTQYF.

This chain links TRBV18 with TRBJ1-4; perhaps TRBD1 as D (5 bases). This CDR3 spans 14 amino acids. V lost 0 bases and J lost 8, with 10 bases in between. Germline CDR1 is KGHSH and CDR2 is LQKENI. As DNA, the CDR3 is TGTGCCAGCTCACCACCGGGGCCGGGGGAAAAACTGTTTTTT. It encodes CASSPPGPGEKLFF.

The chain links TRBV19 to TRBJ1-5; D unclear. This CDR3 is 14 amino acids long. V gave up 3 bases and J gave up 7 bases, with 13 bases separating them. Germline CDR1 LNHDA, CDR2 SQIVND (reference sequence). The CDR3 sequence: CASSMGQDYQPQHF. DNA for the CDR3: TGTGCCAGTAGTATGGGTCAGGATTACCAGCCCCAGCATTTT.

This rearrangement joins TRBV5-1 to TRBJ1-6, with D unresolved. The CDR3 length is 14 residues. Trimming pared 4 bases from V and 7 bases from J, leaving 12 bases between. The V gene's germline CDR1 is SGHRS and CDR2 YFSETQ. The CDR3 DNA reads TGCGCCAGCAGCCGTGAGACCCTAAATTCACCCCTCCACTTT. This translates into CASSRETLNSPLHF. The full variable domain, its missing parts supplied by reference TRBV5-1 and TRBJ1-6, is KAGVTQTPRYLIKTRGQQVTLSCSPISGHRSVSWYQQTPGQGLQFLFEYFSETQRNKGNFPGRFSGRQFSNSRSEMNVSTLELGDSALYLCASSRETLNSPLHFGNGTRLTVT.

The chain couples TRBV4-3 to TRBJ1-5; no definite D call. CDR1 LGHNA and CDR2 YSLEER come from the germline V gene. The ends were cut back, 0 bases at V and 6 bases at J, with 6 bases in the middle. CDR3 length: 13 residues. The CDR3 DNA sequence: TGCGCCAGCAGCCAAGAAGAGGGTCAGCCCCAGCATTTT. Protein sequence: CASSQEEGQPQHF.

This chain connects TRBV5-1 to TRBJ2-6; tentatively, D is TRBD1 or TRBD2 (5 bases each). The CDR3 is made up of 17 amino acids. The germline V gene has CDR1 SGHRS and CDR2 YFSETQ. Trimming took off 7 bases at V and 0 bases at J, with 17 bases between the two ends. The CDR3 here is CASGPGRPYSGANVLTF. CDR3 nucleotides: TGCGCCAGCGGACCGGGACGGCCATACTCTGGGGCCAACGTCCTGACTTTC.

This CDR3 is CASSEGNSPLHF. As DNA, the CDR3 is TGTGCCAGTAGTGAAGGAAATTCACCCCTCCACTTT. This chain connects TRBV19 to TRBJ1-6; D gene uncertain. The CDR3 runs 12 residues. CDR1 is LNHDA and CDR2 is SQIVND in the germline V gene (reference sequence). V was pared by 5 bases and J by 7 bases, with 6 bases between.

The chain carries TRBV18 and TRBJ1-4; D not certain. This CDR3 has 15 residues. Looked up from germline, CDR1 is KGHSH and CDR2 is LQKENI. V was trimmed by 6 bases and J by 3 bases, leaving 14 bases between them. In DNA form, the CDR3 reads TGTGCCAGCTCGCCCGGTCGAGAGGCTAATGAAAAACTGTTTTTT. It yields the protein CASSPGREANEKLFF.

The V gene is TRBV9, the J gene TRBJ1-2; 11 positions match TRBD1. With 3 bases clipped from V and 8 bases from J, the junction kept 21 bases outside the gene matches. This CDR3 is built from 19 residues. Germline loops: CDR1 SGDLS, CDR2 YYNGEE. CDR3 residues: CASSGGGRTGGVIRLGYTF. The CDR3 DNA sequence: TGTGCCAGCAGCGGAGGGGGCCGGACAGGGGGCGTCATTAGGCTCGGCTACACCTTC.

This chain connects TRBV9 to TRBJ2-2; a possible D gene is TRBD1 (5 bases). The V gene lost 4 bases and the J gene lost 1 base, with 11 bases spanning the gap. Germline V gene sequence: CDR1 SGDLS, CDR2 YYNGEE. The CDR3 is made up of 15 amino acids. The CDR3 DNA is TGTGCCAGCAGCCTACGACAGATGAACACCGGGGAGCTGTTTTTT. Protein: CASSLRQMNTGELFF.

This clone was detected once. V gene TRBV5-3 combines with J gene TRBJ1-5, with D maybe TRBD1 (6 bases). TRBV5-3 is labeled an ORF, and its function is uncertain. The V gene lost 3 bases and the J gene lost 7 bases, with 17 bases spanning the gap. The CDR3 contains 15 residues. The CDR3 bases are TGTGCCAGAAGCTGCAGTTCAGGGGACGGCCAGCCCCAGCATTTT. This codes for CARSCSSGDGQPQHF.

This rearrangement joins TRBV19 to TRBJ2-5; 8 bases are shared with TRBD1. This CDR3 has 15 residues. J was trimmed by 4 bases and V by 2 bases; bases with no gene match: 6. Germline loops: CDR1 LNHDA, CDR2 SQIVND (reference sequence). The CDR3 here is CASSIIRGPAETQYF. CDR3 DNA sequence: TGTGCCAGTAGTATAATCAGGGGGCCAGCAGAGACCCAGTACTTC. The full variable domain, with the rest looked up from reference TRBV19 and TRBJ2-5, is DGGITQSPKYLFRKEGQNVTLSCEQNLNHDAMYWYRQDPGQGLRLIYYSQIVNDFQKGDIAEGYSVSREKKESFPLTVTSAQKNPTAFYLCASSIIRGPAETQYFGPGTRLLVL.

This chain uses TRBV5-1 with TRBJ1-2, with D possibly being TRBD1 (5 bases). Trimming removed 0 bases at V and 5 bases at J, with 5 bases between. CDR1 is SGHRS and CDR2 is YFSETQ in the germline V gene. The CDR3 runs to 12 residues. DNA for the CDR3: TGCGCCAGCAGCTTGGACAGGTATGGCTACACCTTC. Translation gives CASSLDRYGYTF. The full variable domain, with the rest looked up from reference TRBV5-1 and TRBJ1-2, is KAGVTQTPRYLIKTRGQQVTLSCSPISGHRSVSWYQQTPGQGLQFLFEYFSETQRNKGNFPGRFSGRQFSNSRSEMNVSTLELGDSALYLCASSLDRYGYTFGSGTRLTVV.

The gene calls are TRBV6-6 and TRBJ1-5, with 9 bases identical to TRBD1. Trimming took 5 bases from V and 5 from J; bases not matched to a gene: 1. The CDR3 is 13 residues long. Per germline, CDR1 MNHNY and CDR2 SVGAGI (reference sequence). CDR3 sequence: CASSRQGDQPQHF. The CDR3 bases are TGTGCCAGCAGTAGACAGGGGGATCAGCCCCAGCATTTT.

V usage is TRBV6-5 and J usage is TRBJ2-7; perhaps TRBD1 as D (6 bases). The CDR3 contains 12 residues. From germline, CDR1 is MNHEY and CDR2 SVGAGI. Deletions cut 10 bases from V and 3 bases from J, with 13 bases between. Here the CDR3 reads CATRDNFYEQYV. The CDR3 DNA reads TGTGCCACCCGGGACAATTTCTACGAGCAGTACGTC.

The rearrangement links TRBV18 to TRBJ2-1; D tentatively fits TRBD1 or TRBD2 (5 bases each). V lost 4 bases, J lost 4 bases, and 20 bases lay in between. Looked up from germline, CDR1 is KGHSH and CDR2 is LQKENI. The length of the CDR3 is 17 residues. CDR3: CASSRGAWGSTYNEQFF. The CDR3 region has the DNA TGTGCCAGCTCACGAGGGGCCTGGGGCTCCACTTACAATGAGCAGTTCTTC.

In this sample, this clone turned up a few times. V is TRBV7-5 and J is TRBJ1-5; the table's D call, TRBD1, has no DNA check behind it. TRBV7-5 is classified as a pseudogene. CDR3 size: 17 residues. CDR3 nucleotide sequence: TGTGCCAGAAGTCCTCGACTACAGGGCTATTTTAATCAGCCCCAGCATTTT. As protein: CARSPRLQGYFNQPQHF.

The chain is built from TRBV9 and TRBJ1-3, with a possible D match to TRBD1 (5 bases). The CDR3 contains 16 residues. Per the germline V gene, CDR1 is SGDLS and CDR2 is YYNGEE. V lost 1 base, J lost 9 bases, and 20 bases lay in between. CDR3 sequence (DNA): TGTGCCAGCAGCGTATCGGACACCCACATTGTTAGCACCATATATTTT. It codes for CASSVSDTHIVSTIYF.

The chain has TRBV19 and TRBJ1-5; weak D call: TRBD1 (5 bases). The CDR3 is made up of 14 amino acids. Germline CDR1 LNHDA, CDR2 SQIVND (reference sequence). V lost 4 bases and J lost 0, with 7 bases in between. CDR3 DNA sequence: TGTGCCAGTAGTAAGAGGGGTAGCAATCAGCCCCAGCATTTT. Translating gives CASSKRGSNQPQHF. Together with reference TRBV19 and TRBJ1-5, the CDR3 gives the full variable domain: DGGITQSPKYLFRKEGQNVTLSCEQNLNHDAMYWYRQDPGQGLRLIYYSQIVNDFQKGDIAEGYSVSREKKESFPLTVTSAQKNPTAFYLCASSKRGSNQPQHFGDGTRLSIL.

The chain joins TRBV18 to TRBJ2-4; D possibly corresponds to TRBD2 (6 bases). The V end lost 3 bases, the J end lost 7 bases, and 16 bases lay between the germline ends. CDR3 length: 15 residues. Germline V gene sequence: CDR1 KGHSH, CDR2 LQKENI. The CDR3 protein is CASSPGRQVGNIQYF. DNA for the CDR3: TGTGCCAGCTCACCGGGGAGGCAGGTCGGGAACATTCAGTACTTC. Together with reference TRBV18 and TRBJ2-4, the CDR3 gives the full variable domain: NAGVMQNPRHLVRRRGQEARLRCSPMKGHSHVYWYRQLPEEGLKFMVYLQKENIIDESGMPKERFSAEFPKEGPSILRIQQVVRGDSAAYFCASSPGRQVGNIQYFGAGTRLSVL.

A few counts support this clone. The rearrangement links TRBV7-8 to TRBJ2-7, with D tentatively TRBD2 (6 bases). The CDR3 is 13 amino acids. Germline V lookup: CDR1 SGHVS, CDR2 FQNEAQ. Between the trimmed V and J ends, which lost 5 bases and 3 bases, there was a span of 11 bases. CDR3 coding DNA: TGTGCCAGCAGCCAGGGACTTAACTACGAGCAGTACGTC. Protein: CASSQGLNYEQYV.

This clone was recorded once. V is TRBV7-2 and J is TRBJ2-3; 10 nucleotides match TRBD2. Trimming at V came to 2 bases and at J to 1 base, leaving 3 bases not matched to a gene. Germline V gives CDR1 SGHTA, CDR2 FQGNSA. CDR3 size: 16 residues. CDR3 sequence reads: CASSLRTSGRTDTQYF. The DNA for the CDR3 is TGTGCCAGCAGCTTACGGACTAGCGGACGCACAGATACGCAGTATTTT. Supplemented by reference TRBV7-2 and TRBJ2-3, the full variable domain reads GAGVSQSPSNKVTEKGKDVELRCDPISGHTALYWYRQSLGQGLEFLIYFQGNSAPDKSGLPSDRFSAERTGGSVSTLTIQRTQQEDSAVYLCASSLRTSGRTDTQYFGPGTRLTVL.

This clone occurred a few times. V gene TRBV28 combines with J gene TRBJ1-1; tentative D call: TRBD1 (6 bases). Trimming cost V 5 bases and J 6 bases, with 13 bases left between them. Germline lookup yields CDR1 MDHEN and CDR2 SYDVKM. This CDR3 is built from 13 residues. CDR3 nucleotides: TGTGCCAGCAGTCAAGGGGGGCGCGCTGAAGCTTTCTTT. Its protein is CASSQGGRAEAFF.